This T cell receptor beta chain was sequenced for a study of shared clonotypes between healthy human individuals (dated by TCRdb to the early 2020s). Describing the broader study: The cohort included three men and two women between 18 and 49 years of age. For each donor, CD4 naive and CD4 memory were each run on three plates, CD8 naive on two plates, and CD8 memory on one plate. To estimate repertoire size and how much clonotype sharing occurs between individuals, the study deeply sequenced the blood TCR repertoires of roughly 5 healthy adults. To increase sequencing depth and limit assay-specific biases, different laboratories used diverse techniques to prepare libraries and sequence TCR repertoires. Leukapheresis yielded between about 0.9 and 8.9 billion PBMCs per donor. Study-wide conclusions, independent of this receptor: Sampling was limited to blood, and TCR repertoires in tissue likely differ from TCR repertoires in blood. Because the study included only a small number of donors, the genetic and exposure-history diversity represented was limited. Naive subsets generally had larger estimated clonotype richness than memory subsets. Pairwise subsampling indicated that sequencing depth was expected to affect the degree of clonotype sharing among donors. Rarefaction of sorted-subset datasets indicated incomplete sequencing despite the large sequencing depth. Higher generation probabilities were observed for clonotypes shared by all four sorted-subset donors than for non-shared clonotypes. Across four donors, about 5.2% of naive CD4, roughly 3.3% of naive CD8, 2.3% of memory CD4, and roughly 0.4% of memory CD8 clonotypes were shared.

The donors were healthy, HIV-negative adults who had no recently reported acute infections or vaccinations. All donors were Caucasian adults living in Nashville, Tennessee, USA. CD4+ T cells were enriched by magnetic negative selection; naive cells were then positively selected on CD45RA, and the negative fraction formed the memory subset. After blood collection by leukapheresis, PBMCs were isolated using Ficoll-Histopaque density gradient centrifugation and then cryopreserved in the vapor phase of liquid nitrogen. Purity and quantity of every magnetically sorted T cell population were checked by analytical flow cytometry. Genomic DNA was isolated from each sorted fraction and quantified by UV absorbance on a Nanodrop 2000c. In regard to this clone: Its antigen target is currently unknown. No quality values exist for individual bases; no much larger clone is one base distant.

Using the deep immunoSEQ assay, TCR CDR3 regions were amplified from genomic DNA by multiplex PCR. Extracted genomic DNA from each cell subset was spread evenly across all wells of several immunoSEQ 96-well plates, with each plate serving as a replicate. For sorted subsets, each replicate PCR was loaded with 150 to 250 ng genomic DNA, equivalent to 25,000 to 30,000 T cell genomes. Purified libraries were quantified with a Qubit 3.0 fluorometer, sized on a Bioanalyzer 2100, and re-quantified with the KAPA Library Quantification kit. Each immunoSEQ 96-well plate was sequenced on its own single-read 150-cycle Illumina NextSeq 550 flow cell. In the source study's methods: The immunoSEQ output contained only junctional sequences without quality scores, so filtering could not match that applied to full-length reads. To assign V/J genes and CDR3, sequences were annotated using PyIR, a Python wrapper for IgBLAST v1.9, with IMGT germline references. Reads were removed for weak V/J assignments (E-value above 1e-6), missing CDR3, stop codons, out-of-frame junctions, or ambiguous translated residues. A V3J clonotype was defined by an identical inferred V gene, J gene, and CDR3 amino acid sequence. Percentage overlap between repertoires was computed as shared unique clonotypes divided by the size of the smaller repertoire. Three approaches were used to assess repertoire richness: RTK rarefaction, the Chao1 estimator, and Recon v2.1 estimates of unobserved clonotypes. Generation probabilities for all TCRbeta clonotypes obtained by the gDNA method from a handful of donors were computed using OLGA. As stored in TCRdb, this immuneACCESS dataset retains in-frame rearrangements with V and J assigned. A fraction of the clones does not appear; measured against another copy, unresolved V genes explain less than half of the discrepancy, and the remainder lacks a known reason. That table gives V, J and clone size, and the DNA gave D and trimming. A total of 2 million to 2.5 million clones appear in this sample, approximately 93% of them only once. The ten largest clones add up to under 0.45% of the sample.

Looking up the germline V gene yields CDR1 SGHRS and CDR2 YFSETQ. Counted from cysteine to phenylalanine, this CDR3 has 14 amino acids. Only the CDR3 DNA is retained, 42 bases long and in frame from the first base. V sheds 0 bases and J sheds 5 bases, leaving 9 bases between their ends. The chain couples TRBV5-1 to TRBJ2-1; the D gene assignment is ambiguous. The receptor comes from a man aged 18 to 30 in good health. Some clones in this sample may be carry-over from other donors' samples. The sequencing sample was made of naive CD4+ T cells from PBMCs. The cell subset or site tag for this specimen amounts to: CD45RA+ positively selected. The sequence in DNA is TGCGCCAGCAGCTTGGCTACTAAAAACAATGAGCAGTTCTTC. Translation gives CASSLATKNNEQFF.